A selection of T cell receptor beta chains follows, all from one sample in a study of blood T cell repertoires in COVID-19. Here immunoSEQ multiplex PCR was the method, and the copy in TCRdb shows in-frame clones only, minus some. The sample has around 100,000 clones, about 89% seen once. Source material: peripheral blood. Receptor source: a man in his fifties with active COVID-19. CDR3s include the opening cysteine and the closing phenylalanine or tryptophan. D genes are given only for firm matches. Clone size is stated in some rows and not others, as once, few, many or a class when expanded.

V gene: TRBV10-1; clone size: NA; D gene: TRBD1; J gene: TRBJ1-5; CDR3 DNA: TGCGCCAGCAGTGTGGGTCAGGGGGTCAATAGCAATCAGCCCCAGCATTTT; CDR3 protein: CASSVGQGVNSNQPQHF
V gene: TRBV4-1; clone size: NA; D gene: TRBD1; J gene: TRBJ1-2; CDR3 DNA: TGCGCCAGCAGCCCGCCAAATGCCGGGACAGGGGACGGTGGCTACACCTTC; CDR3 protein: CASSPPNAGTGDGGYTF
V gene: TRBV7-2; clone size: NA; D gene: TRBD1; J gene: TRBJ2-2; CDR3 DNA: TGTGCCAGCAGCTTATACCCCCGTGGACAGGGGGCAACCGGGGAGCTGTTTTTT; CDR3 protein: CASSLYPRGQGATGELFF
V gene: TRBV19; clone size: NA; D gene: NA; J gene: TRBJ2-5; CDR3 DNA: TGTGCCAGTAGTATATTCCATGAGGGTATGATGGAGACCCAGTACTTC; CDR3 protein: CASSIFHEGMMETQYF
V gene: TRBV7-9; clone size: NA; D gene: NA; J gene: TRBJ2-1; CDR3 DNA: TGTGCCAGCAGCTTGGGCAGGGGCGATTTCTACAATGAGCAGTTCTTC; CDR3 protein: CASSLGRGDFYNEQFF
V gene: TRBV28; clone size: NA; D gene: NA; J gene: TRBJ1-4; CDR3 DNA: TGTGCCAGCAGTTCCCCGTGGGGGGGTAATGAAAAACTGTTTTTT; CDR3 protein: CASSSPWGGNEKLFF
V gene: TRBV15; clone size: once; D gene: NA; J gene: TRBJ2-5; CDR3 DNA: TGTGCCACCAGCAGAGATCGACAGAAAGAGACCCAGTACTTC; CDR3 protein: CATSRDRQKETQYF
V gene: TRBV19; clone size: once; D gene: TRBD1; J gene: TRBJ1-6; CDR3 DNA: TGTGCCAGTTCACCAACAGGGGGTTCAGTCCTCTCCTATAATTCACCCCTCCACTTT; CDR3 protein: CASSPTGGSVLSYNSPLHF
V gene: TRBV9; clone size: NA; D gene: TRBD2; J gene: TRBJ2-1; CDR3 DNA: TGTGCCAGCAGCGTAGTGCCGGGACTAGGGGGGAGCAATGAGCAGTTCTTC; CDR3 protein: CASSVVPGLGGSNEQFF
V gene: TRBV24-1; clone size: NA; D gene: NA; J gene: TRBJ2-1; CDR3 DNA: TGTGCCACCAGTGATTTGAGGGACAACTACAATGAGCAGTTCTTC; CDR3 protein: CATSDLRDNYNEQFF
V gene: TRBV7-9; clone size: NA; D gene: TRBD2; J gene: TRBJ2-5; CDR3 DNA: TGTGCCAGCAGCCCGACTAGCGGGAGAGACCAAGAGACCCAGTACTTC; CDR3 protein: CASSPTSGRDQETQYF
V gene: TRBV5-1; clone size: NA; D gene: TRBD2; J gene: TRBJ2-3; CDR3 DNA: TGCGCCAGCAGCTTGGGCTTGCGGCGGGGGATCACAGATACGCAGTATTTT; CDR3 protein: CASSLGLRRGITDTQYF
V gene: TRBV2; clone size: once; D gene: TRBD1; J gene: TRBJ2-1; CDR3 DNA: TGTGCCAGCAGTGGACAGGGGGCCAGCAATGAGCAGTTCTTC; CDR3 protein: CASSGQGASNEQFF
V gene: TRBV24-1; clone size: NA; D gene: NA; J gene: TRBJ2-5; CDR3 DNA: TGTGCCACCAGTGAACAACTAGGAACCCAGTACTTC; CDR3 protein: CATSEQLGTQYF
V gene: TRBV5-1; clone size: once; D gene: TRBD1; J gene: TRBJ1-6; CDR3 DNA: TGCGCCAGCAGCCCAAATCCCACAGGGGGCGAACCCCTCCACTTT; CDR3 protein: CASSPNPTGGEPLHF
V gene: TRBV5-6; clone size: NA; D gene: TRBD2; J gene: TRBJ2-1; CDR3 DNA: TGTGCCAGCAGCTTGAGTCCTAGCGGGGGATTTGGGTACAATGAGCAGTTCTTC; CDR3 protein: CASSLSPSGGFGYNEQFF
V gene: TRBV15; clone size: NA; D gene: TRBD1; J gene: TRBJ1-2; CDR3 DNA: TGTGCCACCAGCAGAGTTCAGGACAGGGGGCTGGGAGGTTATGGCTACACCTTC; CDR3 protein: CATSRVQDRGLGGYGYTF
V gene: TRBV4-2; clone size: NA; D gene: TRBD2; J gene: TRBJ2-3; CDR3 DNA: TGTGCCAGCAGCCAACTTTTTGACGGGACTAGCGGGAGCACAGATACGCAGTATTTT; CDR3 protein: CASSQLFDGTSGSTDTQYF
V gene: TRBV7-8; clone size: NA; D gene: TRBD1; J gene: TRBJ1-1; CDR3 DNA: TGTGCCAGCAGCACCCGAGGACAGGGAAGCTCCCGTGAAGCTTTCTTT; CDR3 protein: CASSTRGQGSSREAFF
V gene: TRBV7-6; clone size: few; D gene: NA; J gene: TRBJ1-2; CDR3 DNA: TGTGCCAGCAGCTTAGAAACGGCCCCTAGCGCTGGCTACACCTTC; CDR3 protein: CASSLETAPSAGYTF
V gene: TRBV3-1/TRBV3-2; clone size: NA; D gene: NA; J gene: TRBJ2-5; CDR3 DNA: TGTGCGGCGGGACGCTCTGAGACCCAGTACTTC; CDR3 protein: CAAGRSETQYF
V gene: TRBV5-5; clone size: few; D gene: NA; J gene: TRBJ1-5; CDR3 DNA: TGTGCCAGCAGCTCAGGGGAGAATCAGCCCCAGCATTTT; CDR3 protein: CASSSGENQPQHF
V gene: TRBV30; clone size: NA; D gene: NA; J gene: TRBJ1-5; CDR3 DNA: TGTGCCTGGAGTGTAGCAGGTCACGGCAATCAGCCCCAGCATTTT; CDR3 protein: CAWSVAGHGNQPQHF
V gene: TRBV18; clone size: once; D gene: NA; J gene: TRBJ1-3; CDR3 DNA: TGTGCCAGCTCACCACCTCAAAGCGTCGACACCATATATTTT; CDR3 protein: CASSPPQSVDTIYF
V gene: TRBV7-3; clone size: once; D gene: NA; J gene: TRBJ2-7; CDR3 DNA: TGTGCCAGCAGCCCAGGGCAGATCTACGAGCAGTACTTC; CDR3 protein: CASSPGQIYEQYF
V gene: TRBV4-2; clone size: NA; D gene: TRBD1; J gene: TRBJ2-2; CDR3 DNA: TGTGCCAGCAGCCAACCCGGACAGGGGGCTACCGGGGAGCTGTTTTTT; CDR3 protein: CASSQPGQGATGELFF
V gene: TRBV5-4; clone size: NA; D gene: TRBD2; J gene: TRBJ2-3; CDR3 DNA: TGTGCCAGCAGCTTAACCCTAGCGGCTCGGGCAGATACGCAGTATTTT; CDR3 protein: CASSLTLAARADTQYF
V gene: TRBV19; clone size: once; D gene: TRBD1; J gene: TRBJ2-3; CDR3 DNA: TGTGCCAGTAGCAGGGGGTCAGATACGCAGTATTTT; CDR3 protein: CASSRGSDTQYF
V gene: TRBV7-9; clone size: NA; D gene: NA; J gene: TRBJ2-1; CDR3 DNA: TGTGCCAGCAGCGCTGACAGAGGCTCCTACAATGAGCAGTTCTTC; CDR3 protein: CASSADRGSYNEQFF
V gene: TRBV11-3; clone size: NA; D gene: TRBD2; J gene: TRBJ2-5; CDR3 DNA: TGTGCCAGCAGCTTAGACCACGGACTAGCGGGAGTTCTACGGGAGACCCAGTACTTC; CDR3 protein: CASSLDHGLAGVLRETQYF
V gene: TRBV20-1; clone size: NA; D gene: NA; J gene: TRBJ1-5; CDR3 DNA: TGCAGTGCTGGCCTGCAGCCCCAGCATTTT; CDR3 protein: CSAGLQPQHF
V gene: TRBV11-2; clone size: once; D gene: NA; J gene: TRBJ1-1; CDR3 DNA: TGTGCCAGCAGCTTAGGGTTGGTGGGGCCGGAAGCTTTCTTT; CDR3 protein: CASSLGLVGPEAFF
V gene: TRBV19; clone size: NA; D gene: TRBD1; J gene: TRBJ1-1; CDR3 DNA: TGTGCCAGTAGCTACCGGACAGGGCAAAAGTGGGACACTGAAGCTTTCTTT; CDR3 protein: CASSYRTGQKWDTEAFF
V gene: TRBV4-2; clone size: NA; D gene: NA; J gene: TRBJ1-4; CDR3 DNA: TGTGCCAGCAGCCAAGAGGGGGGACGTTTTAGAAGTAATGAAAAACTGTTTTTT; CDR3 protein: CASSQEGGRFRSNEKLFF
V gene: TRBV4-2; clone size: few; D gene: TRBD2; J gene: TRBJ2-1; CDR3 DNA: TGTGCCAGCAGCCAAGAACTAGCGGGAGCTGCCCCGCGGCCGTTCTTC; CDR3 protein: CASSQELAGAAPRPFF
V gene: TRBV5-5; clone size: NA; D gene: TRBD1; J gene: TRBJ2-1; CDR3 DNA: TGTGCCAGCAGCTTGGCCAGGACAGGGTATGGTGAGCAGTTCTTC; CDR3 protein: CASSLARTGYGEQFF
V gene: TRBV9; clone size: NA; D gene: NA; J gene: TRBJ2-5; CDR3 DNA: TGTGCCAGCAGCTCAACCGGGACACTGGGACGGACCCAGTACTTC; CDR3 protein: CASSSTGTLGRTQYF
V gene: TRBV9; clone size: NA; D gene: TRBD1; J gene: TRBJ1-3; CDR3 DNA: TGTGCCAGCAGCACCCGGACAGGCTCAGGAAACACCATATATTTT; CDR3 protein: CASSTRTGSGNTIYF
V gene: TRBV5-4; clone size: NA; D gene: NA; J gene: TRBJ1-1; CDR3 DNA: TGTGCCAGCAGCTTGGACTGGAACACTGAAGCTTTCTTT; CDR3 protein: CASSLDWNTEAFF
V gene: TRBV27; clone size: NA; D gene: NA; J gene: TRBJ2-4; CDR3 DNA: TGTGCCAGCAGTTTATCGAGCGCCTCCGCCAAAAACATTCAGTACTTC; CDR3 protein: CASSLSSASAKNIQYF
V gene: TRBV4-1; clone size: few; D gene: NA; J gene: TRBJ1-6; CDR3 DNA: TGCGCCAGCAGCCCGGGGAGTAGCTCCTATAATTCACCCCTCCACTTT; CDR3 protein: CASSPGSSSYNSPLHF
V gene: TRBV2; clone size: once; D gene: NA; J gene: TRBJ2-3; CDR3 DNA: TGTGCCAGCAGTGGACAGGCAGTAATAGATACGCAGTATTTT; CDR3 protein: CASSGQAVIDTQYF
V gene: TRBV20-1; clone size: NA; D gene: TRBD1; J gene: TRBJ1-1; CDR3 DNA: TGCAGTGCTACAGGGGGCACTGAAGCTTTCTTT; CDR3 protein: CSATGGTEAFF
V gene: TRBV19; clone size: once; D gene: NA; J gene: TRBJ1-1; CDR3 DNA: TGTGCCAGTAGTAGGTCCGGGTTTGATGAAGCTTTCTTT; CDR3 protein: CASSRSGFDEAFF
V gene: TRBV7-9; clone size: NA; D gene: NA; J gene: TRBJ2-7; CDR3 DNA: TGTGCCAGCAGCTCTCTCTCCTACGAGCAGTACTTC; CDR3 protein: CASSSLSYEQYF
V gene: TRBV6-5; clone size: NA; D gene: TRBD2; J gene: TRBJ2-1; CDR3 DNA: TGTGCCAGCAGCTCCCTCGGGACTAGCGGTTCCGAGCAGTTCTTC; CDR3 protein: CASSSLGTSGSEQFF
V gene: TRBV6-1; clone size: NA; D gene: NA; J gene: TRBJ2-2; CDR3 DNA: TGTGCCAGCAGTGAACGGGGGTATACGGACACCGGGGAGCTGTTTTTT; CDR3 protein: CASSERGYTDTGELFF
V gene: TRBV6-5; clone size: NA; D gene: NA; J gene: TRBJ2-2; CDR3 DNA: TGTGCCAGCAGTTACGTCGGGACTCCCAACACCGGGGAGCTGTTTTTT; CDR3 protein: CASSYVGTPNTGELFF
V gene: TRBV5-1; clone size: NA; D gene: NA; J gene: TRBJ1-1; CDR3 DNA: TGCGCCAGCAGCCCGATGACAGTTAACACTGAAGCTTTCTTT; CDR3 protein: CASSPMTVNTEAFF
V gene: TRBV7-9; clone size: NA; D gene: NA; J gene: TRBJ2-3; CDR3 DNA: TGTGCCAGCAGCTTACACTTTAGCACAGATACGCAGTATTTT; CDR3 protein: CASSLHFSTDTQYF